Listed below are T cell receptor beta chains from one sample, sequenced in a study of shared clonotypes between healthy human individuals. The table came from immunoSEQ multiplex PCR; TCRdb's copy has only in-frame clones and leaves some out. The table lists hundreds of thousands of clones, approximately 96% of them singletons, with more than 0.3% in the top ten. Input material: memory CD8+ T cells sorted from blood. These receptors all stem from a young man in good health. Each CDR3 is given with its conserved first and last residue. Each record gives: J gene, V gene, CDR3 protein.

TRBJ2-5,TRBV4-2,CASSPSPRLAGETQYF
TRBJ1-4,TRBV28,CASSYGRDEKLFF
TRBJ2-7,TRBV11-2,CASSRTSGSFYEQYF
TRBJ2-3,TRBV28,CASSLAGAGKTDTQYF
TRBJ2-7,TRBV19,CASSIRTSGRFEQYF
TRBJ2-3,TRBV9,CASSVEGDTQYF
TRBJ2-1,TRBV5-4,CASRMGLVANEQFF
TRBJ1-1,TRBV19,CASSRDRNTEAFF
TRBJ2-5,TRBV5-5,CASSRTGVGETQYF
TRBJ2-1,TRBV6-5,CASSRSSDKQFF
TRBJ1-1,TRBV10-3,CATRGTGSGTEAFF
TRBJ2-5,TRBV9,CASSVSSGNQETQYF
TRBJ1-3,TRBV6-6,CASSYSGSGNTIYF
TRBJ2-6,TRBV5-1,CASSLAQGSGANVLTF
TRBJ2-5,TRBV6-1,CASSEDLAGEETQYF
TRBJ2-7,TRBV30,CAWSVIAYEQYF
TRBJ2-1,TRBV5-6,CASSLVRLAGTPGLDEQFF
TRBJ2-2,TRBV5-1,CASSWDSVTGELFF
TRBJ1-4,TRBV19,CASSIRTGPNEKLFF
TRBJ1-2,TRBV30,CAWSVLRTKEGYGYTF